This TCR beta chain was observed in a study of blood T cell repertoires in COVID-19. About the research overall: Sites across the United States, Italy and Spain contributed samples from acute and convalescent COVID-19.

This CDR3 is 17 amino acids long. Trimming cost V 1 base and J 5 bases; bases outside gene matches: 11. Germline V gene data show CDR1 as LGHDT and CDR2 as YNNKEL (reference sequence). Profiling relied on immunoSEQ multiplex PCR, and the TCRdb table lists in-frame clones only, not all of them. The data hold under 45,000 clones, with approximately 86% observed a single time. The specimen sequenced was peripheral blood. This TCR derives from a man between 50 and 59 years old with active COVID-19. The chain carries TRBV3-1 (or the pseudogene TRBV3-2) and TRBJ2-1, with TRBD2 matching over 7 bases. DNA for the CDR3: TGTGCCAGCAGCCAAGGGGGCTTTGGGGGAGGGGACAATGAGCAGTTCTTC. Its protein is CASSQGGFGGGDNEQFF.